What follows is one T cell receptor beta chain and its context. Its target is unknown. The donors (healthy individuals) were bone marrow donors. Researchers ran the PCR with 60 Vbeta and 13 Jbeta primers. Some clones are missing from TCRdb's copy, which holds only in-frame ones; the method was immunoSEQ multiplex PCR. The data show 200,000 to 250,000 clones, around 80% seen once. This entry comes from a study of cytomegalovirus exposure and HLA in healthy donors. Study outcomes and limitations: A highly shared variant cluster was judged a likely technical artifact. Researchers reported in a later analysis that a missense DCLRE1C variant was tied to TCR beta V- and J-gene trimming.

Germline CDR1 is MNHEY and CDR2 is SVGAGI. The CDR3 consists of 13 residues. Trimming removed 6 bases from V and 5 bases from J; junction bases left unmatched: 4. The sequenced sample consisted of PBMCs. V usage is TRBV6-5 and J usage is TRBJ2-5; 9 bases line up with TRBD1. This clonotype was sampled from a man aged 18-30 years in good health and CMV-seronegative. The CDR3 bases are TGTGCCAGCAGACAGGGGGCGCGCGAGACCCAGTACTTC. It codes for CASRQGARETQYF.